This T cell receptor (beta chain) was obtained from a study of cytomegalovirus exposure and HLA in healthy donors. As to this clone: Its cognate antigen is unknown.

Germline values: CDR1 MDHEN, CDR2 SYDVKM. Unmatched junction bases numbered 2, after V lost 4 bases and J lost 0 bases. This CDR3 is built from 17 residues. Study results and caveats: Common viral pathogens seemed, in a later analysis, to connect with several of the most significant clusters. TCR beta sequences reportedly predicted the HLA-A and HLA-B alleles of most subjects accurately.

The primer mix had 60 Vbeta and 13 Jbeta primers. Here immunoSEQ multiplex PCR was the method, and the copy in TCRdb shows in-frame clones only, minus some. The sample has 130,000 to 150,000 clones, 80% to 90% seen once. This receptor was obtained from a middle-aged woman in good health and CMV-seropositive. This chain joins TRBV28 and TRBJ2-5, with TRBD2 matching over 16 bases. What was sequenced was PBMCs. The chain's CDR3 is CASSSGLAGGYQETQYF. In DNA, the CDR3 is TGTGCCAGCAGTTCGGGACTAGCGGGAGGGTACCAAGAGACCCAGTACTTC. Full variable domain (remainder filled in from reference TRBV28 and TRBJ2-5): DVKVTQSSRYLVKRTGEKVFLECVQDMDHENMFWYRQDPGLGLRLIYFSYDVKMKEKGDIPEGYSVSREKKERFSLILESASTNQTSMYLCASSSGLAGGYQETQYFGPGTRLLVL.